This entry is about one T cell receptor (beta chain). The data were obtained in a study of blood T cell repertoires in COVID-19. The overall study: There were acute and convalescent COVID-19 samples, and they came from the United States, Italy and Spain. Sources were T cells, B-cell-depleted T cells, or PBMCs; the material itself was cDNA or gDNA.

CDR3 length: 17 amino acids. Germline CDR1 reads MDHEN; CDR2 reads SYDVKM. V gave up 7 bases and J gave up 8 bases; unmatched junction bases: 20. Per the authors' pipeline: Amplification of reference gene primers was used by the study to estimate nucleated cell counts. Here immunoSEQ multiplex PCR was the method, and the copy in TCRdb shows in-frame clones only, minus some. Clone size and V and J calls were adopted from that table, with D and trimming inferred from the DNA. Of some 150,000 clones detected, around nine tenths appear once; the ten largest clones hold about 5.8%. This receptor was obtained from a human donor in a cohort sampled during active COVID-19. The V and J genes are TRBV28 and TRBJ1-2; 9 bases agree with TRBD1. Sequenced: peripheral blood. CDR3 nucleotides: TGTGCCAGCAAACCGGGGACAGGGAGTCTGTATTCATTGGGCTACACCTTC. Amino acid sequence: CASKPGTGSLYSLGYTF.